Listed here are 23 T cell receptor beta chains from one sample, sequenced in a study of T cell responses to AZD1222 COVID-19 vaccine. The repertoire was sequenced with immunoSEQ multiplex PCR; TCRdb's copy has only in-frame clones and lacks some. The profile covers 90,000 to 150,000 clones, with roughly 90% appearing a single time and approximately 2.5% taken by the ten largest. The specimen was peripheral blood, collected 28 days after the second AZD1222 dose. Every receptor here comes from an adult who received the AZD1222 COVID-19 vaccine.

The table lists this clone with a count of one. This chain joins TRBV19 and TRBJ2-5; D is uncertain. V was trimmed by 3 bases and J by 5 bases, leaving 13 bases between them. The CDR3 covers 14 residues. Germline values: CDR1 LNHDA, CDR2 SQIVND (reference sequence). The CDR3 loop reads CASSMGPAGETQYF. CDR3 bases: TGTGCCAGTAGTATGGGCCCCGCCGGGGAGACCCAGTACTTC. The variable domain in full, completed from reference TRBV19 and TRBJ2-5, reads DGGITQSPKYLFRKEGQNVTLSCEQNLNHDAMYWYRQDPGQGLRLIYYSQIVNDFQKGDIAEGYSVSREKKESFPLTVTSAQKNPTAFYLCASSMGPAGETQYFGPGTRLLVL.

The chain links TRBV5-5 to TRBJ2-3; D is unresolved. The CDR3 sequence is 13 residues long. Germline values: CDR1 SGHKS, CDR2 YYEKEE (reference sequence). V lost 9 bases, J lost 1 base, and 12 bases lay in between. Here the CDR3 reads CATTPPGTDTQYF. The CDR3 DNA sequence: TGTGCCACGACCCCTCCAGGCACAGATACGCAGTATTTT.

This clone was seen a single time. The chain combines TRBV15 with TRBJ1-5; no reliable D call. V was pared by 0 bases and J by 6 bases, with 15 bases between. Per the germline V gene, CDR1 is LNHNV and CDR2 is YYDKDF (reference sequence). This CDR3 has 16 residues. CDR3 DNA: TGTGCCACCAGCAGAGATGGTGCAAGGGAGGGTCAGCCCCAGCATTTT. This codes for CATSRDGAREGQPQHF.

The chain links TRBV6-6 to TRBJ1-2, with D possibly being TRBD1 (6 bases). Germline V lookup: CDR1 MNHNY, CDR2 SVGAGI (reference sequence). With 0 bases removed from V and 6 bases from J, the gap between germline ends came to 14 bases. CDR3 length: 15 amino acids. Here the CDR3 reads CASSYSYAQGDGYTF. CDR3 nucleotide sequence: TGTGCCAGCAGTTACTCATATGCACAGGGAGATGGCTACACCTTC.

This chain connects TRBV6-1 to TRBJ1-1; D ambiguous. V was cut by 3 bases and J by 4 bases, with 12 bases left in between. There are 14 residues in the CDR3. CDR1 is MNHNS and CDR2 is SASEGT in the germline V gene. Here the CDR3 DNA reads TGTGCCAGCAGTGATGCGGGGATGGGCACTGAAGCTTTCTTT. This translates into CASSDAGMGTEAFF.

This chain links TRBV5-4 with TRBJ1-3; D call uncertain. Germline values: CDR1 SGHNT, CDR2 YYREEE (reference sequence). V lost 4 bases, J lost 0 bases, and 20 bases lay in between. The CDR3 spans 18 residues. The CDR3 DNA sequence: TGTGCCAGCAGCCTATTGTCGGGGATTCGAAGCTCTGGAAACACCATATATTTT. This translates into CASSLLSGIRSSGNTIYF.

The V gene is TRBV2, the J gene TRBJ2-7, with 7 nucleotides matching TRBD1. The CDR3 has 13 residues. V was pared by 10 bases and J by 0 bases, with 6 bases of the junction left unmatched. Per the germline V gene, CDR1 is SNHLY and CDR2 is FYNNEI. CDR3 nucleotide sequence: TGTGCCACCCTGAGGGACAGCTCCTACGAGCAGTACTTC. Translating it yields CATLRDSSYEQYF.

The chain carries TRBV18 and TRBJ1-2; D is ambiguous. V gave up 3 bases and J gave up 5 bases, with 13 bases separating them. The CDR3 loop spans 14 amino acids. Per germline, CDR1 KGHSH and CDR2 LQKENI. The CDR3 loop reads CASSPGEERYGYTF. CDR3 DNA sequence: TGTGCCAGCTCACCGGGCGAGGAGCGATATGGCTACACCTTC.

The V gene is TRBV4-1, the J gene TRBJ1-4; tentative D call: TRBD1 (5 bases). V was shortened by 6 bases and J by 7 bases, with 15 bases between the two germline ends. The CDR3 runs 14 residues. In germline, CDR1 is MGHRA, CDR2 YSYEKL. CDR3 bases: TGCGCCAGCAGTCGCCGGGACCGAGGTGAAAAACTGTTTTTT. Translating it yields CASSRRDRGEKLFF.

This chain uses TRBV7-8 with TRBJ1-1; possible D gene TRBD1, 5 bases. V was pared by 7 bases and J by 1 base, with 13 bases between. The CDR3 extends over 14 amino acids. Germline CDR1 reads SGHVS; CDR2 reads FQNEAQ. The CDR3 nucleotides read TGTGCCAGCATGGGGGTGCCCCCGAACACTGAAGCTTTCTTT. Translating gives CASMGVPPNTEAFF.

Points on this clone: Other DNA sequences from this sample encode an identical CDR3 as well. This chain links TRBV7-3 with TRBJ1-1, with no clear D. This CDR3 contains 13 residues. The germline V gene encodes CDR1 SGHTA and CDR2 FQGTGA. Between the trimmed V and J ends, which lost 3 bases and 0 bases, there was a span of 5 bases. In nucleotides, the CDR3 is TGTGCCAGCAGCTTGAACGTGAACACTGAAGCTTTCTTT. This sequence encodes CASSLNVNTEAFF.

Here the CDR3 reads CAIGYEQYF. The DNA for the CDR3 is TGTGCCATCGGCTACGAGCAGTACTTC. This sequence joins TRBV10-3 and TRBJ2-7; D is uncertain. Trimming cost V 8 bases and J 3 bases, with 2 bases left between them. Germline V gene sequence: CDR1 ENHRY, CDR2 SYGVKD. The CDR3 spans 9 residues.

This sequence joins TRBV7-2 and TRBJ2-5; either TRBD1 or TRBD2 may fit D (5 bases each). This CDR3 contains 15 residues. Looked up from germline, CDR1 is SGHTA and CDR2 is FQGNSA. The V and J ends lost 2 bases and 3 bases respectively, with 13 bases between them. In nucleotides, the CDR3 is TGTGCCAGCAGCTTAACCGGGACGGGAAAAGAGACCCAGTACTTC. It yields the protein CASSLTGTGKETQYF.

The J gene is TRBJ2-3, the V gene TRBV9; TRBD2 might be the D (7 bases). Germline CDR1 and CDR2: SGDLS and YYNGEE. Trimming cost V 0 bases and J 1 base, with 15 bases left between them. The CDR3 covers 17 residues. The CDR3 DNA sequence: TGTGCCAGCAGCGTAGTTCTTGGGGGGGGCGGCACAGATACGCAGTATTTT. Translated: CASSVVLGGGGTDTQYF. Based on the CDR3 plus reference TRBV9 and TRBJ2-3, the full variable domain is DSGVTQTPKHLITATGQRVTLRCSPRSGDLSVYWYQQSLDQGLQFLIQYYNGEERAKGNILERFSAQQFPDLHSELNLSSLELGDSALYFCASSVVLGGGGTDTQYFGPGTRLTVL.

V is TRBV7-9 and J is TRBJ1-4; D remains unclear. The CDR3 contains 12 residues. V was cut by 3 bases and J by 8 bases, with 7 bases left in between. Per germline, CDR1 SEHNR and CDR2 FQNEAQ (reference sequence). In nucleotides, the CDR3 is TGTGCCAGCAGCTTGACGGGGGAAAAACTGTTTTTT. Translated, it gives CASSLTGEKLFF.

The J gene is TRBJ1-2, the V gene TRBV7-3; 7 nucleotides line up with TRBD1. The CDR3 spans 15 residues. Per the germline V gene, CDR1 is SGHTA and CDR2 is FQGTGA. The ends lost 3 bases at V and 4 bases at J; junction bases unmatched: 8. The CDR3, as DNA: TGTGCCAGCAGCTTGACCGGGACAGAACCCTATGGCTACACCTTC. It encodes CASSLTGTEPYGYTF.

The J gene is TRBJ1-2, the V gene TRBV7-2; D not certain. The CDR3 spans 17 residues. Germline loops: CDR1 SGHTA, CDR2 FQGNSA. V was clipped by 1 base and J by 4 bases, with 19 bases between them. CDR3 nucleotides: TGTGCCAGCAGCTTAGATTTACAGCCCACAGTGGGCTATGGCTACACCTTC. It codes for CASSLDLQPTVGYGYTF.

The chain combines TRBV30 with TRBJ2-2, with TRBD1 as a possible D gene (5 bases). Germline CDR1 and CDR2: GTSNPN and SVGIG (reference sequence). The CDR3 length is 11 residues. Deletions cut 0 bases from V and 15 bases from J, with 11 bases between. Here the CDR3 reads CAWSVAAGLFF. CDR3 coding DNA: TGTGCCTGGAGTGTCGCCGCAGGGTTGTTTTTT.

The chain is built from TRBV19 and TRBJ1-1, with a tentative D call TRBD1 (5 bases). V lost 6 bases to trimming and J lost 1 base, with 21 bases between them. Per the germline V gene, CDR1 is LNHDA and CDR2 is SQIVND (reference sequence). The CDR3 spans 17 residues. The CDR3 protein is CASSPRTRARGNTEAFF. DNA for the CDR3: TGTGCCAGTAGCCCCAGGACAAGGGCCCGGGGGAACACTGAAGCTTTCTTT.

V usage is TRBV28 and J usage is TRBJ1-1; 8 bases agree with TRBD1. The CDR3 contains 13 residues. The germline CDR1 and CDR2 sequences are MDHEN and SYDVKM. V gave up 4 bases and J gave up 6 bases; unmatched junction bases: 4. DNA for the CDR3: TGTGCCAGCAGTTCCAGGGGGCGGCCTGAAGCTTTCTTT. As protein: CASSSRGRPEAFF.

V and J are TRBV18 and TRBJ1-1; 7 nucleotides agree with TRBD1. Germline CDR1 KGHSH, CDR2 LQKENI. After removal of 4 bases from V and 0 bases from J, the junction contained 5 bases not matched to a gene. The CDR3 loop spans 15 amino acids. The CDR3 nucleotides read TGTGCCAGCTCACTAGGGGGCGGGATGAACACTGAAGCTTTCTTT. As protein: CASSLGGGMNTEAFF.

J is TRBJ2-3 and V is TRBV5-1; D is possibly TRBD2 (6 bases). From germline, CDR1 is SGHRS and CDR2 YFSETQ. This CDR3 contains 13 residues. Trimming took off 6 bases at V and 1 base at J, with 9 bases between the two ends. CDR3: CASNRLGTDTQYF. The CDR3 coding sequence is TGCGCCAGCAACAGACTAGGCACAGATACGCAGTATTTT.

In DNA, the CDR3 is TGTGCCAGCAGCGGACAGGCCATCTCTGGAAACACCATATATTTT. This gives the protein CASSGQAISGNTIYF. This chain connects TRBV9 to TRBJ1-3; maybe TRBD1 (6 bases). The CDR3 consists of 15 residues. Germline CDR1 SGDLS, CDR2 YYNGEE. Trimming pared 3 bases from V and 0 bases from J, leaving 10 bases between.